Below are 5 T cell receptor beta chains sequenced from a single sample in a study of cytomegalovirus exposure and HLA in healthy donors. PCR primers comprised 60 Vbeta and 13 Jbeta primers. Only in-frame clones appear in the TCRdb table, and some are missing; sequencing was by immunoSEQ multiplex PCR. Of about 120,000 clones listed, 74% were seen once; the top ten hold approximately 7.8%. Material: PBMCs. The receptors were sampled from a male donor in good health and CMV-seronegative.

CDR3 nucleotide sequence: TGTGCCAGTAGTATAGACGGGGGGGGGAATCAGCCCCAGCATTTT. It translates to CASSIDGGGNQPQHF. The rearrangement uses TRBV19 and TRBJ1-5; weak D call: TRBD1 (5 bases). The CDR3 is made up of 15 amino acids. CDR1 LNHDA and CDR2 SQIVND come from the germline V gene (reference sequence). The germline V and J ends were trimmed by 0 bases and 4 bases, with 10 bases remaining between them.

This clone was counted between two and nine times. The V gene is TRBV6-5, the J gene TRBJ2-7; the D gene is possibly TRBD1 (6 bases). The CDR3 runs 15 residues. V was clipped by 0 bases and J by 6 bases, with 15 bases between them. Germline assignment: CDR1 MNHEY and CDR2 SVGAGI. The CDR3 protein is CASSYSGDIPGEQYF. CDR3 sequence (DNA): TGTGCCAGCAGTTACTCCGGGGACATACCAGGCGAGCAGTACTTC.

The chain links TRBV19 to TRBJ2-3; D ambiguous. The V gene's germline CDR1 is LNHDA and CDR2 SQIVND (reference sequence). This CDR3 comprises 13 residues. V was trimmed by 5 bases and J by 4 bases, leaving 10 bases between them. Here the CDR3 reads CASSRCPADTQYF. Here the CDR3 DNA reads TGTGCCAGTAGTCGATGCCCGGCAGATACGCAGTATTTT.

This clone was seen a single time. V gene TRBV5-6 combines with J gene TRBJ1-2; 8 bases agree with TRBD1. The CDR3 extends over 16 amino acids. V shed 2 bases and J 1 base; nucleotides not matched to a gene: 7. Germline loops: CDR1 SGHDT, CDR2 YYEEEE. The CDR3 is CASSFQGAILNYGYTF. As DNA, the CDR3 is TGTGCCAGCAGCTTTCAGGGGGCGATCCTTAACTATGGCTACACCTTC.

The chain recombines TRBV5-4 with TRBJ2-1; maybe TRBD2 (5 bases). V shed 0 bases and J shed 8 bases, with 9 bases lying between them. Germline V gives CDR1 SGHNT, CDR2 YYREEE (reference sequence). CDR3 length: 13 amino acids. CDR3 DNA sequence: TGTGCCAGCAGCTTGGTGGCTAGCCATGAGCAGTTCTTC. Its translation is CASSLVASHEQFF.